The rows below give T cell receptor beta chains drawn from one sample of a study of memory CD4+ T cells and cytomegalovirus serostatus. Sequenced by immunoSEQ multiplex PCR; TCRdb stores in-frame clones only, minus some. In the table there are more than 45,000 clones, about 74% of which are singletons. Sequenced: memory CD4+ T cells from blood. Receptors were obtained from an adult in good health and CMV-seropositive. CDR3s include the opening cysteine and the closing phenylalanine or tryptophan. D genes are given only for firm matches. Size is omitted from some rows. Given values are once, few, many or a class for expanded clones.

v_call,d_call,j_call,clone_size,cdr3_aa,cdr3_nt
TRBV10-1,TRBD1,TRBJ2-7,once,CASSRDSPHQQYF,TGCGCCAGCAGCAGGGACAGTCCCCACCAGCAGTACTTC
TRBV7-2,-,TRBJ1-2,-,CASSRETDNYGYTF,TGTGCCAGCAGCCGAGAGACAGACAACTATGGCTACACCTTC
TRBV5-6,-,TRBJ2-5,few,CASSLQGGTQETQYF,TGTGCCAGCAGCTTGCAGGGGGGGACCCAAGAGACCCAGTACTTC
TRBV11-2,-,TRBJ1-2,-,CASSLRPGPAGGYTF,TGTGCCAGCAGCTTAAGACCGGGCCCGGCGGGGGGCTACACCTTC
TRBV2,TRBD1,TRBJ1-2,once,CASSPDRFSNYGYTF,TGTGCCAGCAGTCCGGACAGGTTTTCTAACTATGGCTACACCTTC
TRBV11-2,-,TRBJ2-2,-,CASSLNAHGELFF,TGTGCCAGCAGCTTAAATGCGCACGGGGAGCTGTTTTTT
TRBV29-1,-,TRBJ2-3,few,CSVASAQRDTQYF,TGCAGCGTTGCTAGCGCCCAGAGAGATACGCAGTATTTT
TRBV19,-,TRBJ1-4,-,CASSSTAVSEKLFF,TGTGCCAGTAGTAGCACAGCCGTCTCCGAAAAACTGTTTTTT
TRBV6-6,-,TRBJ1-3,-,CASSKRVLSGNTIYF,TGTGCCAGCAGTAAACGGGTTCTCTCTGGAAACACCATATATTTT
TRBV6-1,-,TRBJ2-5,-,CASRLDYSQETQYF,TGTGCCAGCAGACTGGACTACTCCCAAGAGACCCAGTACTTC
TRBV5-1,-,TRBJ2-2,-,CASSPMPGHTGELFF,TGCGCCAGCAGCCCGATGCCGGGACACACCGGGGAGCTGTTTTTT
TRBV20-1,-,TRBJ2-5,few,CSASPQETQYF,TGCAGTGCTAGCCCTCAAGAGACCCAGTACTTC
TRBV10-2,TRBD1,TRBJ1-2,-,CASRRTGTDYGYTF,TGCGCCAGCAGAAGGACAGGGACGGACTATGGCTACACCTTC
TRBV5-1,-,TRBJ1-1,-,CASSLDAGTEAFF,TGCGCCAGCAGCTTGGACGCGGGGACTGAAGCTTTCTTT
TRBV7-9,-,TRBJ1-1,-,CASSPRAGSGAFF,TGTGCCAGCAGCCCCCGAGCGGGTTCAGGGGCTTTCTTT
TRBV18,TRBD1,TRBJ1-5,-,CASSVGQADNQPQHF,TGTGCCAGCTCAGTTGGACAGGCGGATAATCAGCCCCAGCATTTT
TRBV14,TRBD2,TRBJ2-5,-,CASSTWTSERATQYF,TGTGCCAGCAGCACCTGGACTAGCGAAAGGGCGACCCAGTACTTC
TRBV2,-,TRBJ2-2,-,CASNNGPGELFF,TGTGCCAGCAATAACGGCCCCGGGGAGCTGTTTTTT
TRBV28,TRBD1,TRBJ2-5,-,CASSISDRGWETQYF,TGTGCCAGCAGCATATCGGACAGGGGTTGGGAGACCCAGTACTTC
TRBV11-1,TRBD1,TRBJ1-1,-,CASSLDRGTEAFF,TGTGCCAGCAGCCTTGACAGGGGCACTGAAGCTTTCTTT
TRBV18,-,TRBJ2-1,-,CASSPGTGTYNEQFF,TGTGCCAGCTCACCCGGGACGGGAACCTACAATGAGCAGTTCTTC
TRBV5-4,-,TRBJ1-4,-,CASSRAVGVGEKLFF,TGTGCCAGCAGCCGGGCGGTAGGAGTAGGCGAAAAACTGTTTTTT
TRBV6-6,TRBD1,TRBJ2-7,-,CASSTGDRTYEQYF,TGTGCCAGCAGTACCGGGGACAGGACCTACGAGCAGTACTTC
TRBV19,TRBD1,TRBJ1-5,-,CASRPGQGPYQPQHF,TGTGCCAGTAGACCGGGACAGGGGCCCTATCAGCCCCAGCATTTT
TRBV29-1,-,TRBJ2-2,-,CSFSDRFSGELFF,TGCAGCTTCTCCGACAGGTTCTCCGGGGAGCTGTTTTTT
TRBV6-5,-,TRBJ1-1,-,CASSYSVTGGSEAFF,TGTGCCAGCAGTTACTCGGTAACGGGGGGGTCTGAAGCTTTCTTT
TRBV29-1,-,TRBJ2-5,-,CSVETVDSVQETQYF,TGCAGCGTTGAAACGGTGGACAGCGTACAAGAGACCCAGTACTTC
TRBV7-2,-,TRBJ2-7,-,CASSLVAGQLYEQYF,TGTGCCAGCAGCTTAGTCGCGGGACAGCTCTACGAGCAGTACTTC
TRBV7-8,TRBD2,TRBJ2-3,-,CASLKRTSGGTASTDTQYF,TGTGCCAGCCTTAAACGCACTAGCGGGGGGACCGCTAGCACAGATACGCAGTATTTT
TRBV10-3,TRBD1,TRBJ2-5,few,CAIRRGQGEETQYF,TGTGCCATCAGAAGGGGACAGGGGGAAGAGACCCAGTACTTC
TRBV2,-,TRBJ1-2,-,CASSVGAAGYTF,TGTGCCAGCAGTGTAGGAGCAGCTGGCTACACCTTC
TRBV19,TRBD1,TRBJ2-7,-,CATQGYLYEQYF,TGTGCCACACAGGGGTATCTCTACGAGCAGTACTTC
TRBV2,TRBD1,TRBJ2-3,-,CASTARTGYTDTQYF,TGTGCCAGCACCGCCCGGACAGGGTATACAGATACGCAGTATTTT
TRBV6-1,TRBD2,TRBJ2-2,-,CASTGGGWTTGELFF,TGTGCCAGCACCGGGGGAGGGTGGACCACCGGGGAGCTGTTTTTT
TRBV5-4,-,TRBJ2-5,-,CASSLERGETQYF,TGTGCCAGCAGCTTGGAAAGAGGGGAGACCCAGTACTTC
TRBV7-6,-,TRBJ2-2,few,CASSLTGTHTGELFF,TGTGCCAGCAGCTTAACGGGGACCCACACCGGGGAGCTGTTTTTT
TRBV5-6,-,TRBJ1-5,-,CASSRRLGVSNQPQHF,TGTGCCAGCAGCCGCCGTTTGGGGGTAAGCAATCAGCCCCAGCATTTT
TRBV7-6,-,TRBJ1-6,-,CASSLVVNSPLHF,TGTGCCAGCAGCTTAGTTGTCAATTCACCCCTCCACTTT
TRBV7-2,-,TRBJ2-5,-,CASSQDGAETQYF,TGTGCCAGCAGCCAGGACGGCGCGGAGACCCAGTACTTC
TRBV28,TRBD1,TRBJ1-1,few,CASSPPGQGTEAFF,TGTGCCAGCAGTCCACCGGGACAGGGGACTGAAGCTTTCTTT
TRBV6-5,-,TRBJ2-7,few,CASSLNWDSYEQYF,TGTGCCAGCAGCCTTAACTGGGACTCCTACGAGCAGTACTTC
TRBV16,TRBD1,TRBJ1-5,few,CASSPGQASNQPQHF,TGTGCCAGCAGCCCGGGACAGGCTAGCAATCAGCCCCAGCATTTT
TRBV6-5,-,TRBJ1-1,-,CASRQTLRGGTEAFF,TGTGCCAGCAGGCAGACACTCCGAGGAGGCACTGAAGCTTTCTTT
TRBV7-9,TRBD1,TRBJ2-7,-,CASSPPGQGSYEQYF,TGTGCCAGCAGCCCGCCGGGACAGGGGTCCTACGAGCAGTACTTC
TRBV6-5,TRBD1,TRBJ2-5,-,CASNQGAGETQYF,TGTGCCAGCAACCAGGGGGCAGGGGAGACCCAGTACTTC
TRBV6-1,-,TRBJ2-7,few,CASRLRYLSDYEQYF,TGTGCCAGCAGGTTAAGGTATCTCTCAGACTACGAGCAGTACTTC
TRBV7-9,-,TRBJ1-1,few,CASSLAGETEAFF,TGTGCCAGCAGCTTAGCAGGGGAAACTGAAGCTTTCTTT
TRBV12-5,TRBD1,TRBJ1-2,once,CAKNRGNYGYTF,TGTGCTAAAAACAGGGGGAACTATGGCTACACCTTC
TRBV7-9,TRBD2,TRBJ2-7,-,CASSLFAGGGADYEQYF,TGTGCCAGCAGCTTATTTGCCGGCGGGGGGGCCGACTACGAGCAGTACTTC
TRBV30,TRBD1,TRBJ1-1,-,CASQPPDRVPNTEAFF,TGTGCCTCTCAGCCTCCAGACAGGGTCCCGAACACTGAAGCTTTCTTT
TRBV2,-,TRBJ2-7,once,CASSGGRPYEQYF,TGTGCCAGCAGCGGGGGGCGACCCTACGAGCAGTACTTC